Shown below are 10 T cell receptor beta chains from a single sample sequenced in a study of T cell repertoires in cytomegalovirus infection. Each CDR3 protein is one row after TCRdb ran MiXCR on the reads. Counted here are 150,000 to 200,000 distinct CDR3 sequences, approximately 28% occurring once; the ten biggest clones make up 31%. The sample was PBMCs. The source is a human donor in good health (CMV status not recorded). Some clones in this sample may be carry-over from other donors' samples.

The CDR3 region has the DNA TGTGCCATCAGTGAGAGGGTGAGTGAGCAGTTCTTC. Its protein product is CAISERVSEQFF. The chain uses TRBV10-3 and TRBJ2-1, with D hard to call. The CDR3 runs to 12 residues. Germline V CDR1 and CDR2: ENHRY, SYGVKD. Deletions cut 2 bases from V and 9 bases from J, with 8 bases between.

This chain links TRBV6-5 with TRBJ2-7; D is possibly TRBD1 (7 bases). The CDR3 runs to 13 residues. Trimming left V 6 bases short and J 3 bases short, with 12 bases between. Germline V gives CDR1 MNHEY, CDR2 SVGAGI. CDR3 in amino acids: CASRRQGGYEQYF. The CDR3 nucleotides read TGTGCCAGCAGGAGACAGGGAGGCTACGAGCAGTACTTC.

Ten or more counts support this clonotype. This chain's CDR3 is CASSLGPIASYEQYF. CDR3 in DNA: TGTGCCAGCAGCTTAGGGCCGATAGCCTCCTACGAGCAGTACTTC. J is TRBJ2-7 and V is TRBV7-2; D gene uncertain. The CDR3 totals 15 residues. CDR1 is SGHTA and CDR2 is FQGNSA in the germline V gene. V was cut by 1 base and J by 0 bases, with 10 bases left in between. Complete variable domain (other parts from reference TRBV7-2 and TRBJ2-7): GAGVSQSPSNKVTEKGKDVELRCDPISGHTALYWYRQSLGQGLEFLIYFQGNSAPDKSGLPSDRFSAERTGGSVSTLTIQRTQQEDSAVYLCASSLGPIASYEQYFGPGTRLTVT.

The chain is built from TRBV6-6 and TRBJ2-7, with TRBD1 matching over 7 bases. Germline V gene data show CDR1 as MNHNY and CDR2 as SVGAGI (reference sequence). V lost 4 bases, J lost 4 bases, and 1 base stayed unmatched. The CDR3 contains 12 residues. CDR3 nucleotide sequence: TGTGCCAGCAGTTCACAGGGGTACGAGCAGTACTTC. Translating it yields CASSSQGYEQYF.

V gene TRBV12-3 or TRBV12-4 combines with J gene TRBJ2-1, with D perhaps matching TRBD1 (6 bases). Deletions cut 2 bases from V and 8 bases from J, with 16 bases between. The CDR3 contains 15 residues. As DNA, the CDR3 is TGTGCCAGCAGTTTATCGGCAGGGGAGAGCGATGAGCAGTTCTTC. It specifies CASSLSAGESDEQFF.

This clonotype was seen ten or more times. The V gene is TRBV7-2, the J gene TRBJ1-5, with 11 bases matching TRBD1. Germline CDR1 and CDR2: SGHTA and FQGNSA. V shed 5 bases and J 7 bases; nucleotides not matched to a gene: 7. The CDR3 is 15 amino acids. The CDR3, as DNA: TGTGCCAGCAGCCCGGGACAGGGGGTTGGGCAGCCCCAGCATTTT. Its protein is CASSPGQGVGQPQHF. Drawing the rest from reference TRBV7-2 and TRBJ1-5, the complete variable domain is GAGVSQSPSNKVTEKGKDVELRCDPISGHTALYWYRQSLGQGLEFLIYFQGNSAPDKSGLPSDRFSAERTGGSVSTLTIQRTQQEDSAVYLCASSPGQGVGQPQHFGDGTRLSIL.

The table lists this clonotype with a few counts. The chain couples TRBV6-1 to TRBJ2-3; 7 bases are shared with TRBD1. Germline CDR1 and CDR2: MNHNS and SASEGT. The CDR3 has 15 residues. V was pared by 5 bases and J by 2 bases, with 7 bases of the junction left unmatched. CDR3 in amino acids: CASSPRQGFTDTQYF. The CDR3, as DNA: TGTGCCAGCAGTCCTAGACAGGGATTCACAGATACGCAGTATTTT.

The chain joins TRBV11-2 to TRBJ2-5, with D possibly being TRBD2 (5 bases). The V end was cut by 3 bases, the J end by 5 bases, with 13 bases between. The CDR3 is 14 amino acids. CDR1 is SGHAT, CDR2 FQNNGV, per germline. CDR3 in amino acids: CASSFRGPRETQYF. Written as DNA, the CDR3 is TGTGCCAGCAGCTTTCGAGGGCCTCGGGAGACCCAGTACTTC.

The V and J genes are TRBV30 and TRBJ1-3, with D uncertain. The germline V gene encodes CDR1 GTSNPN and CDR2 SVGIG (reference sequence). The length of the CDR3 is 12 residues. Trimming removed 1 base at V and 8 bases at J, with 9 bases between. The CDR3 DNA sequence: TGTGCCTGGAGTGCCTCCGCGGACACCATATATTTT. Translated: CAWSASADTIYF.

This clonotype was recorded at least ten times. The chain joins TRBV7-2 to TRBJ1-2; 9 bases match TRBD1. J lost 4 bases, V lost 5 bases, and 2 bases had no gene match. Germline V gene lookup returns CDR1 SGHTA and CDR2 FQGNSA. The CDR3 spans 13 residues. CDR3: CASSPGQGYGYTF. Written as DNA, the CDR3 is TGTGCCAGCAGCCCGGGACAGGGCTATGGCTACACCTTC.